These T cell receptor beta chains were read from a single sample in a study of blood T cell repertoires in COVID-19. Sequencing was performed with immunoSEQ multiplex PCR; in TCRdb, only in-frame clones are kept and a portion is missing. Here the sample spans about 19,000 clones, over 75% being singletons. The sequenced sample was peripheral blood. The receptors derive from a human donor in a cohort sampled during active COVID-19. The CDR3 runs from the conserved cysteine through the conserved F or W. D genes are given only for firm matches.

j_gene	d_gene	v_gene	CDR3nt	CDR3aa
TRBJ2-3	TRBD2	TRBV5-4	TGTGCCAGCAGCCTCGGACTAGCGGGACGCACAGATACGCAGTATTTT	CASSLGLAGRTDTQYF
TRBJ2-5	TRBD2	TRBV19	TGTGCCAGTAGTCTTAATGCAGGCGGGGGGGAGACCCAGTACTTC	CASSLNAGGGETQYF
TRBJ2-7	-	TRBV11-2	TGTGCCAGCAGCTTATCCCCCTCTAGCTCCTACGAGCAGTACTTC	CASSLSPSSSYEQYF
TRBJ1-1	TRBD1	TRBV7-3	TGTGCCAGCAGCGTGGGACAGGGGGCGGAAACTGAAGCTTTCTTT	CASSVGQGAETEAFF
TRBJ2-2	TRBD1	TRBV28	TGTGCCAGCAGTCTTACAGGGGGAGGTTGGACCGGGGAGCTGTTTTTT	CASSLTGGGWTGELFF
TRBJ1-2	-	TRBV28	TGTGCCAGCGTCAGTAACAATTATGGCTACACCTTC	CASVSNNYGYTF
TRBJ1-4	-	TRBV28	TGTGCCAGCATCGGAGATAGATACTATGAAAAACTGTTTTTT	CASIGDRYYEKLFF
TRBJ1-2	-	TRBV6-2/TRBV6-3	TGTGCCAGCAGTTACTCGCGCGGTTTTGGTGGCTACACCTTC	CASSYSRGFGGYTF
TRBJ2-7	-	TRBV28	TGTGCCAGCAGTTTACGGGTGAGCTCCTACGAGCAGTACTTC	CASSLRVSSYEQYF
TRBJ2-5	-	TRBV5-1	TGCGCCAGCACCCGAGGAGCGAACCAAGAGACCCAGTACTTC	CASTRGANQETQYF